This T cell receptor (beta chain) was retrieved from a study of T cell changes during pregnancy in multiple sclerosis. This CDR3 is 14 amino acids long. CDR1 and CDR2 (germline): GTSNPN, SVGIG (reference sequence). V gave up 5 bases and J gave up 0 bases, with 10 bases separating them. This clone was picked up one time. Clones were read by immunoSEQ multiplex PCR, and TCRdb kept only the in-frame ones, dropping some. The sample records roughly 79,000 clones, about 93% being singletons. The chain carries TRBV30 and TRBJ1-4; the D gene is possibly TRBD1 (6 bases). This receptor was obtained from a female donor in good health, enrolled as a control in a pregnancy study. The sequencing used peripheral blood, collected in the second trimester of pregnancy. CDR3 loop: CAWSRGTTNEKLFF. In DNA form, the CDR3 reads TGTGCCTGGTCTAGGGGGACAACTAATGAAAAACTGTTTTTT.